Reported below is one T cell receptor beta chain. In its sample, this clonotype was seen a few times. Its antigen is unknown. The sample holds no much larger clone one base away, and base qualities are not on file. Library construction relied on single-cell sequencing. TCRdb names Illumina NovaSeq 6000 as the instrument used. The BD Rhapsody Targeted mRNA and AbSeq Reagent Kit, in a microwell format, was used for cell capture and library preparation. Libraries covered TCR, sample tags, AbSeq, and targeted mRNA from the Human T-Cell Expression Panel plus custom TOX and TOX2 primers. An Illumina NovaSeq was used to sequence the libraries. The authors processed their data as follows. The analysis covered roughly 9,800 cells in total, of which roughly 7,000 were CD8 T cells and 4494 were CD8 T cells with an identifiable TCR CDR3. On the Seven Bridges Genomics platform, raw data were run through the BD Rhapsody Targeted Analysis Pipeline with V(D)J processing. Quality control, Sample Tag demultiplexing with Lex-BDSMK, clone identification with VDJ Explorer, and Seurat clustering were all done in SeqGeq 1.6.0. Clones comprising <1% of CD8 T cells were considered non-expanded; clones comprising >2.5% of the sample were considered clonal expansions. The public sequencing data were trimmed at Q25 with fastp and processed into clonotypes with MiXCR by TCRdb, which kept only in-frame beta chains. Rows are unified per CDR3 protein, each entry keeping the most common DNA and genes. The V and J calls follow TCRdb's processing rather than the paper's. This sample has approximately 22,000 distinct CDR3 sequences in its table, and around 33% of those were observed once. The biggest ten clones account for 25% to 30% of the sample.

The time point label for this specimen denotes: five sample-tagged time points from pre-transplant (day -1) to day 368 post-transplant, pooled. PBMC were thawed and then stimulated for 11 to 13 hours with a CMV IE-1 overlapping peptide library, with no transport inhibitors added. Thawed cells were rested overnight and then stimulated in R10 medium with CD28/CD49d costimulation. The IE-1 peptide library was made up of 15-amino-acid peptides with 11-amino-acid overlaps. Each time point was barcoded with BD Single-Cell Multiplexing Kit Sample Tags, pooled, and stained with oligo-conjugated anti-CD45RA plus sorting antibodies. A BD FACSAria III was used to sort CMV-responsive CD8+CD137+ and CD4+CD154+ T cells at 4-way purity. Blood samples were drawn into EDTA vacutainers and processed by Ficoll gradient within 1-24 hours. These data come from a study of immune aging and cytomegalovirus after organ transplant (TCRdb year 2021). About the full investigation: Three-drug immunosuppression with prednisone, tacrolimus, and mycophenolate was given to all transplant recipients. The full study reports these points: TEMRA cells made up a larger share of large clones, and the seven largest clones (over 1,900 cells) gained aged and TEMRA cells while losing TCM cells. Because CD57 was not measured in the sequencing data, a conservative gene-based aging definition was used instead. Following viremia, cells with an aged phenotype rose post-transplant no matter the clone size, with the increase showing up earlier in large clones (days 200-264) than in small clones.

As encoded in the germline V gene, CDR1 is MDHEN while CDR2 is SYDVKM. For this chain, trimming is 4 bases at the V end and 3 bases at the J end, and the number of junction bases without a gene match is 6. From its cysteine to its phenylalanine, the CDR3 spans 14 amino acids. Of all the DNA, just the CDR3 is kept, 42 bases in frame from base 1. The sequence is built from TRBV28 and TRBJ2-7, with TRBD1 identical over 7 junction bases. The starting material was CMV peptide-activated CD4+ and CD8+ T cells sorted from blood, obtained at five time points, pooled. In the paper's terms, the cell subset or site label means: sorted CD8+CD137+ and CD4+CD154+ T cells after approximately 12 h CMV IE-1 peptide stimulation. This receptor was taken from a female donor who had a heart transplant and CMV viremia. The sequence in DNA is TGTGCCAGCAGTTCATCAGACAGGGACTACGAGCAGTACTTC. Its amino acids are CASSSSDRDYEQYF.